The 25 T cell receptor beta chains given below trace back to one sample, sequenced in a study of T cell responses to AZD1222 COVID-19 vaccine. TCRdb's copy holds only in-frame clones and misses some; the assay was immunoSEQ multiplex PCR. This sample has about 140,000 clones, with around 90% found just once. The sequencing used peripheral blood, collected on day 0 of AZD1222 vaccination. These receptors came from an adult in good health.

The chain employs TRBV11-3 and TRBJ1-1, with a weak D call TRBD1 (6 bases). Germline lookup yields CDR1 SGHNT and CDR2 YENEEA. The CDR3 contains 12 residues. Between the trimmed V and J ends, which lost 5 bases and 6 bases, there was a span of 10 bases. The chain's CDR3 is CASSQGGSEAFF. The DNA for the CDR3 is TGTGCCAGCAGCCAAGGGGGGTCTGAAGCTTTCTTT.

The CDR3: CASSADSNYNSPLHF. The CDR3 DNA reads as TGTGCCAGCAGCGCGGACAGCAATTATAATTCACCCCTCCACTTT. The chain recombines TRBV6-4 with TRBJ1-6; the D gene is possibly TRBD1 (6 bases). V was cut by 6 bases and J by 4 bases, with 13 bases left in between. Per germline, CDR1 MRHNA and CDR2 SNTAGT. The CDR3 spans 15 residues.

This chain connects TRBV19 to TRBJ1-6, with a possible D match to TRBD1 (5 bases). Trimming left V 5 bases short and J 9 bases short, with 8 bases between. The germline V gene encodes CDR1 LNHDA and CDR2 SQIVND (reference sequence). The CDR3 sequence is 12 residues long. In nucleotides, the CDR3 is TGTGCCAGTAGTTTTCAGGGTTCACCCCTCCACTTT. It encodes CASSFQGSPLHF.

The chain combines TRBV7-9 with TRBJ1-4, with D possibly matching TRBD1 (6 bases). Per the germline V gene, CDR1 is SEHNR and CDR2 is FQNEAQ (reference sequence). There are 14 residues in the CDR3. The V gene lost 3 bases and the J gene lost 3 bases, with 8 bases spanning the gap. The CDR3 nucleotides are TGTGCCAGCAGCTTCGGACAGCCTAATGAAAAACTGTTTTTT. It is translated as CASSFGQPNEKLFF.

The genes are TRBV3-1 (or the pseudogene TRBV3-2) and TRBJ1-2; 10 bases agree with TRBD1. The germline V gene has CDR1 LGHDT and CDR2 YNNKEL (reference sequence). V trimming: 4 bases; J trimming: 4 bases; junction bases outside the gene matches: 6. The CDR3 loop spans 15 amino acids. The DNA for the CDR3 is TGTGCCAGCAGCCTGAGGACAGGGGGGAGCTATGGCTACACCTTC. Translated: CASSLRTGGSYGYTF.

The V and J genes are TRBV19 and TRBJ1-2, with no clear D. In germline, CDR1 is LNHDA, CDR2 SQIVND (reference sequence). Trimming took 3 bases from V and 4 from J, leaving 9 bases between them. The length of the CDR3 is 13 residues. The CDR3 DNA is TGTGCCAGTAGTATTGCCACCTCCTATGGCTACACCTTC. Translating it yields CASSIATSYGYTF.

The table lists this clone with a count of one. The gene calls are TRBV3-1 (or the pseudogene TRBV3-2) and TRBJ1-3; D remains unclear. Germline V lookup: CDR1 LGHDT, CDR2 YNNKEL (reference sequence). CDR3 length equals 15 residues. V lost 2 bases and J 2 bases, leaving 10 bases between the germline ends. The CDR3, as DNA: TGTGCCAGCAGCCAATCCGGAGGAGCTGGAAACACCATATATTTT. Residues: CASSQSGGAGNTIYF.

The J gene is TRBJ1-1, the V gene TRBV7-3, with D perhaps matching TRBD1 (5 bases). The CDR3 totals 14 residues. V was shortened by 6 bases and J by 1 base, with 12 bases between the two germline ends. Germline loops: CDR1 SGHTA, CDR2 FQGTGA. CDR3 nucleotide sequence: TGTGCCAGCAGGGCCCAGGGTACGAACACTGAAGCTTTCTTT. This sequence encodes CASRAQGTNTEAFF.

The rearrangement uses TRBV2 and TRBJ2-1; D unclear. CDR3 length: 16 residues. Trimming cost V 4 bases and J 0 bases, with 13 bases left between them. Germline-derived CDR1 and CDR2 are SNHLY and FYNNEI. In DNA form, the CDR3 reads TGTGCCAGCAGTGGGGCCCTGGGTGGCTCCTACAATGAGCAGTTCTTC. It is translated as CASSGALGGSYNEQFF.

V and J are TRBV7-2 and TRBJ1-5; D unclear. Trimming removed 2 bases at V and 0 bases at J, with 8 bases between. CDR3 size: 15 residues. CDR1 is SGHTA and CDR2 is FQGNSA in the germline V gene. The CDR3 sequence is CASSLFLGSNQPQHF. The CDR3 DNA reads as TGTGCCAGCAGCTTATTTCTGGGTAGCAATCAGCCCCAGCATTTT.

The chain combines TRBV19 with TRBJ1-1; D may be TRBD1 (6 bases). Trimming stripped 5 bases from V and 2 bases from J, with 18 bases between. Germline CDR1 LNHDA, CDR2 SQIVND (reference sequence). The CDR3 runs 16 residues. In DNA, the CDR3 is TGTGCCAGTAGTCCTGGGGGCGCAGGTTTTAACACTGAAGCTTTCTTT. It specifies CASSPGGAGFNTEAFF.

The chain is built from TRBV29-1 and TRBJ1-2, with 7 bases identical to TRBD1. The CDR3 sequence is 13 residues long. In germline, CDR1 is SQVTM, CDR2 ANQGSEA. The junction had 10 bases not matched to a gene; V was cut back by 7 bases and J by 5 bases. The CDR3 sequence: CSGLDREAYGYTF. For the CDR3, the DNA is TGCAGCGGCCTCGACAGGGAAGCATATGGCTACACCTTC.

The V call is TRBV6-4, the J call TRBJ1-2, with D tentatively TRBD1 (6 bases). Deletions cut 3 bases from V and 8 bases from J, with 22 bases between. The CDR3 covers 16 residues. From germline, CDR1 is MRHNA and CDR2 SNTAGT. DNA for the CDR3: TGTGCCAGCAGTGAGGATAGGGCAGCCGTCAGGGGAGGCTACACCTTC. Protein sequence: CASSEDRAAVRGGYTF.

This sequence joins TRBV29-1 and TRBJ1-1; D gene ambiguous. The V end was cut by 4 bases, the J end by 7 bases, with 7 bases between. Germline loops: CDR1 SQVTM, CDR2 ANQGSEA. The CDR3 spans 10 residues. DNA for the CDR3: TGCAGCGTTGGTGGGTATGAAGCTTTCTTT. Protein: CSVGGYEAFF.

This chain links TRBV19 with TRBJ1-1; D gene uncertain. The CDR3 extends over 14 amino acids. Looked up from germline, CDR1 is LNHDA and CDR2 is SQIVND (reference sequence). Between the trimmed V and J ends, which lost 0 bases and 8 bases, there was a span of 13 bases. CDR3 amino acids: CASSIDRPPPEAFF. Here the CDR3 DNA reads TGTGCCAGTAGTATAGATCGTCCCCCGCCGGAAGCTTTCTTT.

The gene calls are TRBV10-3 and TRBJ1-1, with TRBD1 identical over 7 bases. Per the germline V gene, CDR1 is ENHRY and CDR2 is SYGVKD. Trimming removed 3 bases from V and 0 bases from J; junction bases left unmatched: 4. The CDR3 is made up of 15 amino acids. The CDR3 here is CAISEEGTVNTEAFF. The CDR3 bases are TGTGCCATCAGTGAAGAGGGGACAGTGAACACTGAAGCTTTCTTT.

CDR3 amino acids: CASSLSGTGSYGYTF. The CDR3 nucleotides read TGCGCCAGCAGCTTATCCGGGACAGGGTCCTATGGCTACACCTTC. The chain carries TRBV5-1 and TRBJ1-2; 9 nucleotides match TRBD1. Germline V gives CDR1 SGHRS, CDR2 YFSETQ. The J segment lost 4 bases and the V segment lost 2 bases, leaving 6 bases of the junction unmatched. There are 15 residues in the CDR3.

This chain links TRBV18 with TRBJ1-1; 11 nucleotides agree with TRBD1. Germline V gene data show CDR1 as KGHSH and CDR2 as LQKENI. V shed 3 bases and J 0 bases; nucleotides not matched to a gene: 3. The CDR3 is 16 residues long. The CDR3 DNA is TGTGCCAGCTCACCGGGGGACAGGGGGTTGAACACTGAAGCTTTCTTT. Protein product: CASSPGDRGLNTEAFF.

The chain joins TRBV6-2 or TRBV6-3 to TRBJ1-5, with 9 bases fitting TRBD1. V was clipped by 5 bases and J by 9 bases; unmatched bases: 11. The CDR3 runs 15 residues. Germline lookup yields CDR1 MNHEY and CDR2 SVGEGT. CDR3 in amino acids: CASSPTTGGMLPQHF. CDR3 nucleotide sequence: TGTGCCAGCAGTCCGACGACAGGGGGGATGCTGCCCCAGCATTTT.

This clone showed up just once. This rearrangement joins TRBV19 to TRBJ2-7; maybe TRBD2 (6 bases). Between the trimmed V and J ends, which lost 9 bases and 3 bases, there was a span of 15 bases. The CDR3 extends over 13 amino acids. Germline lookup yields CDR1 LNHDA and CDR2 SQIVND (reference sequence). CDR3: CASGIAGYYEQYF. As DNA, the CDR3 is TGTGCCAGCGGTATTGCGGGGTACTACGAGCAGTACTTC.

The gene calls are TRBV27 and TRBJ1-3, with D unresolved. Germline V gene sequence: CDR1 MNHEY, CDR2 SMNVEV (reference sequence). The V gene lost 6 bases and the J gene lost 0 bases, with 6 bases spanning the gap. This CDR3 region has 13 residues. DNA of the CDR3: TGTGCCAGCAGCCACCCCTCTGGAAACACCATATATTTT. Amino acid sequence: CASSHPSGNTIYF.

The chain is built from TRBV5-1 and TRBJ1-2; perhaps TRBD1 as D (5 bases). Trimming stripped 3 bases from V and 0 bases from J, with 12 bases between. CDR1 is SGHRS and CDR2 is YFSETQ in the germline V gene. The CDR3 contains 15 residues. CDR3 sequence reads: CASSWGPVANYGYTF. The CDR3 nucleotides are TGCGCCAGCAGCTGGGGACCGGTAGCTAACTATGGCTACACCTTC.

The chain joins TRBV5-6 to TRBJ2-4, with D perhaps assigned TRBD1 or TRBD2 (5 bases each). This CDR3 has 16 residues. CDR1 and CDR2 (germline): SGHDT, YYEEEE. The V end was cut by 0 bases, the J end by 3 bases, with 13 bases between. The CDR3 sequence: CASSLGSGTSKNIQYF. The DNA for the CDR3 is TGTGCCAGCAGCTTGGGGTCCGGGACCAGCAAAAACATTCAGTACTTC. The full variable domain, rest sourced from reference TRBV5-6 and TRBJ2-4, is DAGVTQSPTHLIKTRGQQVTLRCSPKSGHDTVSWYQQALGQGPQFIFQYYEEEERQRGNFPDRFSGHQFPNYSSELNVNALLLGDSALYLCASSLGSGTSKNIQYFGAGTRLSVL.

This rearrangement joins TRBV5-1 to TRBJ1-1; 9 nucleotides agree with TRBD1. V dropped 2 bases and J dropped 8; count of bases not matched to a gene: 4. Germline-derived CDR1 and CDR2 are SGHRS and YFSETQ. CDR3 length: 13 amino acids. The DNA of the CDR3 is TGCGCCAGCAGCTTACCGGGACAGGGAGAAGCTTTCTTT. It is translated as CASSLPGQGEAFF.

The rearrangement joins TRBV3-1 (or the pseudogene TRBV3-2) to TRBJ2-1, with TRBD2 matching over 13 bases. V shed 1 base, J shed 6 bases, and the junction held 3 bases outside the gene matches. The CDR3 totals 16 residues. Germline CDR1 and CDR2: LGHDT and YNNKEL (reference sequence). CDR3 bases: TGTGCCAGCAGCCAAGGACTAGCGGGAGGTGGCAATGAGCAGTTCTTC. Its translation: CASSQGLAGGGNEQFF.